This entry is about one T cell receptor (beta chain). Its antigen is as yet unknown. Time point in this sample: cycle 4 day 1 (C4D1), after less than 7 weeks of nivolumab. Patients all relapsed after autologous stem cell transplantation, and there was variation in brentuximab vedotin exposure. Relapsed/refractory classical Hodgkin lymphoma patients had complete, partial or progressive responses. The data were produced by immunoSEQ multiplex PCR, yet TCRdb's version contains in-frame clones alone and is incomplete. The data contain roughly 100,000 clones, approximately 89% of them singletons. The length of the CDR3 is 14 residues. Looked up from germline, CDR1 is SQVTM and CDR2 is ANQGSEA. The V segment lost 1 base and the J segment 6 bases; nucleotides outside the gene matches: 5. The data belong to a study of PD-1 blockade in classical Hodgkin lymphoma. Findings of the study overall: Healthy donors were reported to have higher baseline TCR diversity than newly diagnosed patients.

The source is a human donor with classical Hodgkin lymphoma. The chain couples TRBV29-1 to TRBJ1-4; 7 bases align to TRBD1. The sequences come from peripheral blood mononuclear cells (PBMCs), collected before the fourth cycle of nivolumab. The CDR3 sequence: CSVEAGGADEKLFF. The CDR3 coding sequence is TGCAGCGTTGAAGCAGGGGGGGCTGATGAAAAACTGTTTTTT.